What follows are 2 T cell receptor beta chains derived from one specimen sequenced in a study of CD8+ T cells in alopecia areata. RNA extraction was followed by reverse transcription into cDNA, which acted as the sequencing template. Here immunoSEQ multiplex PCR was the method, and the copy in TCRdb shows in-frame clones only, minus some. Of 150,000 to 200,000 clones in the sample, approximately 51% were seen once. Treatment of the sample: oral pan-JAK inhibitor, 5-10 mg twice daily. The source material was CD8+ T cells sorted from blood, sampled between weeks 51 and 54, from a patient treated with tofacitinib. Receptor source: a human donor with alopecia areata.

The rearrangement links TRBV27 to TRBJ1-5; no reliable D call. Trimming took 7 bases from V and 2 from J, leaving 12 bases between them. This CDR3 comprises 14 residues. Germline V gives CDR1 MNHEY, CDR2 SMNVEV (reference sequence). For the CDR3, the DNA is TGTGCCAGCACCCCAGGCGGGGGCAATCAGCCCCAGCATTTT. It encodes CASTPGGGNQPQHF.

The chain joins TRBV7-9 to TRBJ1-2; D gene uncertain. The V gene's germline CDR1 is SEHNR and CDR2 FQNEAQ (reference sequence). The CDR3 totals 13 residues. The V and J ends lost 5 bases and 3 bases respectively, with 10 bases between them. CDR3 sequence: CASSKQDYYGYTF. CDR3 bases: TGTGCCAGCAGCAAACAAGATTACTATGGCTACACCTTC.